The entry below gives a single TCR beta chain sequence along with its context. One junction end does not reproduce the germline sequence, and a read error may be involved. Unsorted whole blood served as the source of blood RNA, and germline DNA was extracted as well. TCR beta cDNA was made from 400 to 500 ng total RNA with a constant-region primer. Slightly modified ARM-PCR served as the procedure for the TCR beta libraries. These libraries came from three rounds of nested multiplex PCR. Both of the initial two PCR rounds ran for about 9 cycles and employed TRBV1-TRBV30 forward primers alongside a C-beta reverse primer. TCRdb re-analysed the multiplex PCR reads in MiXCR, keeping a single row per CDR3 protein. The sample has 300,000 to 400,000 distinct CDR3 sequences, roughly two thirds seen once. These data belong to a study of tumor-infiltrating lymphocytes in primary liver carcinoma. Study overall: Each of the samples returned roughly 3.65 to 7.5 million productive TCRbeta reads (a yield similar across tissue types).

This CDR3 comprises 13 residues. CDR1 SGHAT and CDR2 FQDESV come from the germline V gene (reference sequence). Sequenced input: peripheral blood. The chain joins TRBV11-1 to TRBJ1-5; no clear D gene. The sequence came from a man aged 40-55 years with primary liver carcinoma and hepatitis B virus infection. The CDR3 here is CAGSIDNNQPQHF. DNA of the CDR3: TGTGCCGGCAGCATAGACAACAATCAGCCCCAACATTTT.